Reported below is one T cell receptor (beta chain). Here immunoSEQ multiplex PCR was the method, and the copy in TCRdb shows in-frame clones only, minus some. The sample includes roughly 120,000 clones, about nine tenths of them seen just once. The source of the sample is a study of blood T cell repertoires in COVID-19. Study overall: Sources were T cells, B-cell-depleted T cells, or PBMCs; the material itself was cDNA or gDNA.

CDR3 length: 15 amino acids. Germline values: CDR1 PRHDT, CDR2 FYEKMQ (reference sequence). The ends were cut back, 5 bases at V and 3 bases at J, with 16 bases in the middle. The sequence was obtained from a human donor in a cohort sampled during active COVID-19. The V and J genes are TRBV13 and TRBJ1-1, with D hard to call. The sample taken for sequencing was peripheral blood. The DNA of the CDR3 is TGTGCCAGCAGCCAGGCCCCGAGATCGGACACTGAAGCTTTCTTT. Encoded protein: CASSQAPRSDTEAFF.